This TCR beta chain was captured in a study of beta chain features in type 1 diabetes. Trimming at V came to 4 bases and at J to 5 bases, leaving 3 bases not matched to a gene. Germline V gives CDR1 SGHRS, CDR2 YFSETQ. The CDR3 totals 13 residues. This clone has just a few counts. Its antigen is unknown. Study-wide findings and caveats: Diminished insertions and augmented deletions at VDJ junctions characterized type 1 diabetes patients. All four CD4+ subsets from Type 1 diabetes patients carried moderately but significantly shorter TCRB CDR3s.

Reverse transcribing all isolated RNA meant expressed TCRB transcripts were sequenced. This table comes from immunoSEQ multiplex PCR, and its TCRdb copy is limited to in-frame clones, with some not included. The sample lists hundreds of thousands of clones, 13% occurring once. The sequenced sample consisted of naive CD4+ T cells from blood. The clonotype comes from a man younger than 35 with type 1 diabetes. This chain joins TRBV5-1 and TRBJ2-5, with 9 nucleotides matching TRBD1. The CDR3 protein is CASSRTGEETQYF. CDR3 bases: TGCGCCAGCAGCCGGACAGGGGAGGAGACCCAGTACTTC. The complete variable domain, with remaining parts taken from reference TRBV5-1 and TRBJ2-5, reads KAGVTQTPRYLIKTRGQQVTLSCSPISGHRSVSWYQQTPGQGLQFLFEYFSETQRNKGNFPGRFSGRQFSNSRSEMNVSTLELGDSALYLCASSRTGEETQYFGPGTRLLVL.